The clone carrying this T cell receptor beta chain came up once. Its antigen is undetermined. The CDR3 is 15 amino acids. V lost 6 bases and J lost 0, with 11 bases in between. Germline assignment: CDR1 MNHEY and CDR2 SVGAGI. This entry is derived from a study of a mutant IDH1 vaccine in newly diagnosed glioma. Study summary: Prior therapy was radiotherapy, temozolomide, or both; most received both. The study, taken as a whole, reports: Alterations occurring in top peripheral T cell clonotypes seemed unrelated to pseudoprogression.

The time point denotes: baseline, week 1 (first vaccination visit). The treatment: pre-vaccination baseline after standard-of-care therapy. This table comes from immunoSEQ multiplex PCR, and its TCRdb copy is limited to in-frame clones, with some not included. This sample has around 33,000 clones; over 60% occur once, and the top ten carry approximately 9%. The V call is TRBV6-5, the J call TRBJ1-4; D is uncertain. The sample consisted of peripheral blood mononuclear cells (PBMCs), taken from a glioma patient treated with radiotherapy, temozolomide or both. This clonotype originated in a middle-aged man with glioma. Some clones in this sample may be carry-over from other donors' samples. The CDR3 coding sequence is TGTGCCAGCAGCAGAACAGTTGCAACTAATGAAAAACTGTTTTTT. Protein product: CASSRTVATNEKLFF.